A selection of T cell receptor beta chains follows, all from one sample in a study of control samples from healthy donors and cancer patients. Libraries were prepared by immunoSEQ multiplex PCR; TCRdb keeps only in-frame clonotypes and omits some of them. The data hold approximately 160,000 clones, with 80% to 95% observed a single time. The sample was blood. These receptors all stem from a woman aged 25-40 years in good health. Each CDR3 is given with its conserved first and last residue. Fields, in order: V gene, J gene, CDR3 protein.

TRBV5-8	TRBJ1-5	CASSPSQPQHF
TRBV2	TRBJ2-3	CASSQGLAGGTDTQYF
TRBV29-1	TRBJ2-7	CSVLTGTGALGQYF
TRBV9	TRBJ2-7	CASSVDMSSYEQYF
TRBV7-3	TRBJ2-7	CASSLLGQGEVKQYF
TRBV13	TRBJ2-7	CASGSGDEQYF
TRBV28	TRBJ1-3	CASSSAALRSGNTIYF
TRBV7-7	TRBJ2-2	CASSLEGLGTGELFF
TRBV2	TRBJ2-5	CASGREKTQYF
TRBV11-3	TRBJ2-1	CASSLAGGYNEQFF
TRBV5-4	TRBJ2-3	CASSFRGAEYVDTQYF
TRBV28	TRBJ1-1	CASSLQGSRTEAFF
TRBV2	TRBJ1-4	CASSDPRVVQGLKALFF
TRBV5-6	TRBJ1-2	CASSLSQGYTF
TRBV28	TRBJ2-3	CASSFRSGSTDTQYF
TRBV19	TRBJ2-2	CASTFLNTGELFF
TRBV7-8	TRBJ1-6	CASSLVGTGGAGNSPLHF
TRBV7-2	TRBJ2-7	CASSLPASSHEQYF
TRBV7-9	TRBJ2-2	CASTNRDSFTGELFF
TRBV27	TRBJ1-2	CASSRLTPTGYGYTF
TRBV7-8	TRBJ1-1	CASSLVGPSTEAFF
TRBV19	TRBJ1-4	CASRPHGEGEKLFF
TRBV2	TRBJ2-3	CASMGGDTQYF
TRBV24-1	TRBJ2-5	CATSDLRRGLETQYF
TRBV5-6	TRBJ1-2	CASSFGGNYGYTF
TRBV19	TRBJ1-5	CASSSPPEQPLYSNQPQHF
TRBV18	TRBJ2-7	CASSPRQGGIYEQYF
TRBV12-3/TRBV12-4	TRBJ2-2	CAIEGNTGELFF
TRBV6-5	TRBJ2-3	CASSRRQGGDTQYF
TRBV11-2	TRBJ2-1	CASSLIAGSTYNEQFF
TRBV3-1/TRBV3-2	TRBJ2-5	CASSPSGEGETQYF
TRBV9	TRBJ1-5	CASSVDGASHQPQHF
TRBV19	TRBJ1-2	CASIEVVGGYGYTF
TRBV12-3/TRBV12-4	TRBJ2-7	CASRTGFSYEQYF
TRBV9	TRBJ2-1	CASSVQLAPYNEQFF
TRBV28	TRBJ1-5	CASSRITNQPQHF
TRBV9	TRBJ1-2	CASSVGTGNYGYTF
TRBV6-5	TRBJ1-2	CASSRGRYGYTF
TRBV30	TRBJ2-7	CAWSQLGAYEQYF
TRBV11-2	TRBJ2-1	CASRNPGLYNEQFF
TRBV7-3	TRBJ2-3	CASSSGIVSTDTQYF
TRBV19	TRBJ1-5	CASTGTSGSQPQHF